The next 20 T cell receptor beta chains were all read from a single sample in a study of PD-1 blockade in classical Hodgkin lymphoma. Exposure to brentuximab vedotin varied, and each patient had relapsed following autologous stem cell transplantation. Data came from immunoSEQ multiplex PCR; TCRdb stores just in-frame clones and leaves some out. The table has 50,000 to 75,000 clones, approximately 90% seen once. The material sequenced was peripheral blood mononuclear cells (PBMCs), taken before the second cycle of nivolumab. The source is a human donor with classical Hodgkin lymphoma.

The chain combines TRBV7-9 with TRBJ1-5; possible D gene TRBD1, 5 bases. Trimming stripped 1 base from V and 6 bases from J, with 7 bases between. The CDR3 sequence is 13 residues long. Per germline, CDR1 SEHNR and CDR2 FQNEAQ (reference sequence). CDR3 nucleotide sequence: TGTGCCAGCAGCTTAGAAGGGGCTCAGCCCCAGCATTTT. Translation: CASSLEGAQPQHF.

CDR3 in amino acids: CASSRGGEGEKLFF. As DNA, the CDR3 is TGCGCCAGCAGCCGAGGGGGCGAAGGGGAAAAACTGTTTTTT. V and J are TRBV5-1 and TRBJ1-4, with TRBD1 matching 7 bases. The CDR3 sequence is 14 residues long. The V segment lost 4 bases and the J segment 8 bases; nucleotides outside the gene matches: 8. CDR1 and CDR2 from the germline V gene are SGHRS and YFSETQ.

The V gene is TRBV12-5, the J gene TRBJ1-2; no clear D gene. CDR1 LGHNT and CDR2 FRNRAP come from the germline V gene. V was trimmed by 1 base and J by 5 bases, leaving 8 bases between them. The CDR3 has 13 residues. CDR3 DNA sequence: TGTGCTAGTGGTTTGGCCCTGGGGTATGGCTACACCTTC. It specifies CASGLALGYGYTF.

The CDR3 is CASSLGRAPYNSPLHF. Written as DNA, the CDR3 is TGTGCCAGCAGCTTGGGCAGGGCCCCCTATAATTCACCCCTCCACTTT. The gene calls are TRBV5-6 and TRBJ1-6; tentatively, D is TRBD1 (5 bases). Germline V lookup: CDR1 SGHDT, CDR2 YYEEEE. The germline V and J ends were trimmed by 0 bases and 2 bases, with 9 bases remaining between them. The CDR3 runs 16 residues.

This rearrangement joins TRBV27 to TRBJ2-2; 8 bases agree with TRBD1. Trimming at V came to 6 bases and at J to 3 bases, leaving 9 bases not matched to a gene. The CDR3 has 16 residues. Per germline, CDR1 MNHEY and CDR2 SMNVEV (reference sequence). CDR3 amino acids: CASRVGQGPYTGELFF. The CDR3 bases are TGTGCCAGCAGGGTTGGACAGGGTCCGTACACCGGGGAGCTGTTTTTT.

The chain recombines TRBV28 with TRBJ2-1, with D possibly TRBD2 on 6 matching bases. The CDR3 covers 13 residues. The V gene lost 7 bases and the J gene lost 4 bases, with 11 bases spanning the gap. Germline loops: CDR1 MDHEN, CDR2 SYDVKM. CDR3 DNA: TGTGCCAGCATGGTCGCGGGGTACAATGAGCAGTTCTTC. This codes for CASMVAGYNEQFF.

V gene TRBV23-1 combines with J gene TRBJ1-6; D remains unclear. TRBV23-1 is labeled an ORF, and its function is uncertain. The CDR3 length is 17 residues. Trimming pared 2 bases from V and 0 bases from J, leaving 11 bases between. The CDR3 coding sequence is TGCGCCAGCAGTCAAGATCGACAATCCTCCTATAATTCACCCCTCCACTTT. It is translated as CASSQDRQSSYNSPLHF.

The chain joins TRBV30 to TRBJ1-1; 7 bases are shared with TRBD1. This CDR3 contains 14 residues. The germline V gene encodes CDR1 GTSNPN and CDR2 SVGIG (reference sequence). V lost 2 bases and J lost 4; bases outside the gene matches: 7. The CDR3 DNA follows: TGTGCCTGGAGTCCAGGGGGGGAAATCACTGAAGCTTTCTTT. This codes for CAWSPGGEITEAFF. Drawing the rest from reference TRBV30 and TRBJ1-1, the complete variable domain is SQTIHQWPATLVQPVGSPLSLECTVEGTSNPNLYWYRQAAGRGLQLLFYSVGIGQISSEVPQNLSASRPQDRQFILSSKKLLLSDSGFYLCAWSPGGEITEAFFGQGTRLTVV.

In regard to this clone: The same CDR3 arises from other DNA sequences in this sample as well. The gene calls are TRBV5-1 and TRBJ2-2; TRBD1 matches at 8 bases. Germline V gene data show CDR1 as SGHRS and CDR2 as YFSETQ. V was clipped by 4 bases and J by 1 base; unmatched bases: 6. This CDR3 has 16 amino acids. The CDR3 sequence: CASSPGTGVNTGELFF. The DNA for the CDR3 is TGCGCCAGCAGCCCCGGGACAGGCGTGAACACCGGGGAGCTGTTTTTT.

The V gene is TRBV10-1, the J gene TRBJ2-1, with 9 bases identical to TRBD2. Germline CDR1 WNHNN, CDR2 SYGVQD (reference sequence). CDR3 length: 15 residues. J was trimmed by 3 bases and V by 5 bases; bases with no gene match: 5. The CDR3 spells CASSFSGGNYNEQFF. The CDR3 region has the DNA TGCGCCAGCAGTTTCAGCGGGGGGAACTACAATGAGCAGTTCTTC.

This chain connects TRBV6-6 to TRBJ1-2; 9 bases map to TRBD1. Germline V gene lookup returns CDR1 MNHNY and CDR2 SVGAGI (reference sequence). The CDR3 is 13 residues long. The junction had 5 bases not matched to a gene; V was cut back by 6 bases and J by 6 bases. The CDR3 DNA follows: TGTGCCAGCAGAGAGACAGGGGGAGATGGCTACACCTTC. It yields the protein CASRETGGDGYTF.

J is TRBJ1-1 and V is TRBV7-9; no reliable D call. The CDR3 is 13 amino acids. CDR1 and CDR2 (germline): SEHNR, FQNEAQ (reference sequence). Trimming shortened V by 5 bases and J by 5 bases, and 12 bases separated the two germline ends. In DNA, the CDR3 is TGTGCCAGCAGCCCATCGGGTGGGACTGAAGCTTTCTTT. Translated, it gives CASSPSGGTEAFF.

The chain combines TRBV4-1 with TRBJ1-3, with unresolved D. Germline CDR1 is MGHRA and CDR2 is YSYEKL. V lost 1 base and J 9 bases, leaving 7 bases between the germline ends. This CDR3 spans 12 amino acids. This chain's CDR3 is CASSQGSGTIYF. In DNA, the CDR3 is TGCGCCAGCAGCCAAGGGAGTGGCACCATATATTTT.

This clone was counted a few times. The rearrangement uses TRBV4-1 and TRBJ1-6, with no clear D. Looked up from germline, CDR1 is MGHRA and CDR2 is YSYEKL. CDR3 length equals 13 residues. Trimming stripped 1 base from V and 7 bases from J, with 5 bases between. CDR3 region: CASSQVGNSPLHF. CDR3 DNA sequence: TGCGCCAGCAGCCAAGTCGGCAATTCACCCCTCCACTTT.

The chain links TRBV28 to TRBJ1-1; tentatively, D is TRBD1 (6 bases). Germline values: CDR1 MDHEN, CDR2 SYDVKM. The CDR3 spans 14 residues. V gave up 8 bases and J gave up 2 bases, with 15 bases separating them. CDR3 amino acids: CASGLTGTNTEAFF. The CDR3 DNA reads TGTGCCAGCGGACTAACAGGGACCAACACTGAAGCTTTCTTT.

The rearrangement uses TRBV9 and TRBJ2-2, with 10 bases aligning to TRBD2. Germline-derived CDR1 and CDR2 are SGDLS and YYNGEE. J was trimmed by 6 bases and V by 3 bases; bases with no gene match: 8. CDR3 length: 16 residues. Here the CDR3 DNA reads TGTGCCAGCAGCGCGAGCGGGGGGGCGGTTTCCGGGGAGCTGTTTTTT. It specifies CASSASGGAVSGELFF.

The V call is TRBV5-1, the J call TRBJ2-7; D possibly uses TRBD1 or TRBD2 (6 bases each). This CDR3 has 14 amino acids. Germline V gives CDR1 SGHRS, CDR2 YFSETQ. V was shortened by 4 bases and J by 6 bases, with 17 bases between the two germline ends. The CDR3 region has the DNA TGCGCCAGCAGCAACACCGGACAGCGGGCCGAGCAGTACTTC. This codes for CASSNTGQRAEQYF.

The gene calls are TRBV2 and TRBJ2-3; TRBD1 agrees at 12 bases. The CDR3 is 16 amino acids. Germline trimming cut 4 bases from V and 2 bases from J; bases unmatched to any gene: 4. Germline values: CDR1 SNHLY, CDR2 FYNNEI. CDR3 nucleotide sequence: TGTGCCAGCAGTGGTGGGACAGGGGGCTTCACAGATACGCAGTATTTT. Its translation: CASSGGTGGFTDTQYF.

CDR3 loop: CASSYGGPEAFF. The CDR3 DNA is TGCGCCAGCAGCTACGGTGGGCCTGAAGCTTTCTTT. V gene TRBV5-1 combines with J gene TRBJ1-1; D gene ambiguous. Germline V CDR1 and CDR2: SGHRS, YFSETQ. With 3 bases removed from V and 6 bases from J, the gap between germline ends came to 9 bases. This CDR3 region has 12 residues. The variable domain in full, with the rest retrieved from reference TRBV5-1 and TRBJ1-1, is KAGVTQTPRYLIKTRGQQVTLSCSPISGHRSVSWYQQTPGQGLQFLFEYFSETQRNKGNFPGRFSGRQFSNSRSEMNVSTLELGDSALYLCASSYGGPEAFFGQGTRLTVV.

This chain uses TRBV9 with TRBJ2-7, with 8 bases identical to TRBD1. Germline trimming cut 1 base from V and 7 bases from J; bases unmatched to any gene: 10. The CDR3 sequence is 15 residues long. The V gene's germline CDR1 is SGDLS and CDR2 YYNGEE. CDR3 sequence: CASSVTTDRGGEQYF. DNA for the CDR3: TGTGCCAGCAGCGTAACCACCGACAGGGGCGGAGAGCAGTACTTC.